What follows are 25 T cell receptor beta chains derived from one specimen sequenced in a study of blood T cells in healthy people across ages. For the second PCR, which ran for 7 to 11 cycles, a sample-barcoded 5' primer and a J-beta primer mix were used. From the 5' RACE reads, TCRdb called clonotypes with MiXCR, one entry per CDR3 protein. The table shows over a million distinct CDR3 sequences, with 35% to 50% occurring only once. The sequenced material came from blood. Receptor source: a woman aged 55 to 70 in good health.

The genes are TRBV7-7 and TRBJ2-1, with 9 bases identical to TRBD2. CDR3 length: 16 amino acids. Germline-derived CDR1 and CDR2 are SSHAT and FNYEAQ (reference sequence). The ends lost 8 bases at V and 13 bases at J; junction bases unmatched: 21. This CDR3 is CASAKWDEREEETQFF. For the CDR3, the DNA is TGTGCCAGCGCCAAATGGGATGAGCGGGAGGAAGAGACCCAGTTCTTC.

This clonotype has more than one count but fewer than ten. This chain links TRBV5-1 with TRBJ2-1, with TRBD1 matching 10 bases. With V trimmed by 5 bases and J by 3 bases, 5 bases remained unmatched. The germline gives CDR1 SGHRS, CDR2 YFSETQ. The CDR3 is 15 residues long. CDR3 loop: CASRPTGGSYNEQFF. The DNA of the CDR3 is TGCGCCAGCAGACCGACAGGGGGCAGCTACAATGAGCAGTTCTTC.

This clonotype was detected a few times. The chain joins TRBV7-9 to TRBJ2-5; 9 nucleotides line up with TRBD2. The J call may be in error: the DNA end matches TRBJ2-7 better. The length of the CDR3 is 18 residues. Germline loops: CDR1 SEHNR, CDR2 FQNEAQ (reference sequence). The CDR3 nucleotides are TGTGCCAGCAGCTTTAGCGGGAGTTTGAGTTCGAATCGCGGCGAGCAGTACTTC. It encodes CASSFSGSLSSNRGEQYF.

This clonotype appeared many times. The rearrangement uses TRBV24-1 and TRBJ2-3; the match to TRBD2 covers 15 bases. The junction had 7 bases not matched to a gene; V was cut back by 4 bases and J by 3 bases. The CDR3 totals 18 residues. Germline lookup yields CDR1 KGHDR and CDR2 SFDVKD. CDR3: CATSDPSGLAGGTDTQYF. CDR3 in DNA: TGTGCCACCAGTGACCCCTCGGGACTAGCGGGAGGAACAGATACGCAGTATTTT.

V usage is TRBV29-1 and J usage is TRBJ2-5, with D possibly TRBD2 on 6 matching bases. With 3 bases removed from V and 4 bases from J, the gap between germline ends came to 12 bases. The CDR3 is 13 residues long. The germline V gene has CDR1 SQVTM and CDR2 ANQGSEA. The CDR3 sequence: CSVDDGGGETQYF. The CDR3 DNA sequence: TGCAGCGTTGACGACGGGGGAGGAGAGACCCAGTACTTC. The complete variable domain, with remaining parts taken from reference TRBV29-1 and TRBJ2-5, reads SAVISQKPSRDICQRGTSLTIQCQVDSQVTMMFWYRQQPGQSLTLIATANQGSEATYESGFVIDKFPISRPNLTFSTLTVSNMSPEDSSIYLCSVDDGGGETQYFGPGTRLLVL.

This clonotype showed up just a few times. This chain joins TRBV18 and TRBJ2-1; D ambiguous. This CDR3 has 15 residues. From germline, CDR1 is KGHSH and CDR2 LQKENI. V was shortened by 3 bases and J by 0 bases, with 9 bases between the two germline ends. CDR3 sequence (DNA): TGTGCCAGCTCACCGTTCAAAGGCTCCTACAATGAGCAGTTCTTC. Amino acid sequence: CASSPFKGSYNEQFF.

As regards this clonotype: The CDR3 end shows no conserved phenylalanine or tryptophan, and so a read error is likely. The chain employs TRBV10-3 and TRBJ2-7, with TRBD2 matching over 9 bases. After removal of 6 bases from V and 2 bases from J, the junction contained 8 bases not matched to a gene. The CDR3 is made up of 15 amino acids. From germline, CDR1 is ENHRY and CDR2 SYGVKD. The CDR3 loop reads CAIREGLASPYEQYL. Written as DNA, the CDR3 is TGTGCCATCAGAGAAGGACTAGCGAGTCCCTACGAGCAGTACTTA.

The CDR3 is CASSLSAGQVHYGYTF. The CDR3 DNA follows: TGTGCCAGCAGTTTATCCGCCGGACAGGTTCACTATGGCTACACCTTC. V gene TRBV27 combines with J gene TRBJ1-2, with 7 bases identical to TRBD1. This CDR3 has 16 residues. V was pared by 0 bases and J by 3 bases, with 7 bases of the junction left unmatched. CDR1 and CDR2 from the germline V gene are MNHEY and SMNVEV (reference sequence).

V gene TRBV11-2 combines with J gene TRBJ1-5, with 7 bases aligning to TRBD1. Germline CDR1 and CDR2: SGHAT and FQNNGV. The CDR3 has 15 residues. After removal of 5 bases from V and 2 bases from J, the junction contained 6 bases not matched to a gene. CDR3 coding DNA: TGTGCCAGCAGCGTCCAGGGGACAGGCAATCAGCCCCAGCATTTT. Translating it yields CASSVQGTGNQPQHF.

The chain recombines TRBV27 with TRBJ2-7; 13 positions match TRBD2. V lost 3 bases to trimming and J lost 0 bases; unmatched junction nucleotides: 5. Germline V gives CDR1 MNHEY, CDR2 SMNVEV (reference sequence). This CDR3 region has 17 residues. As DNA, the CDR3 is TGTGCCAGCAGTTTCAGACTAGCGGGAGGCCTCTCCTACGAGCAGTACTTC. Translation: CASSFRLAGGLSYEQYF.

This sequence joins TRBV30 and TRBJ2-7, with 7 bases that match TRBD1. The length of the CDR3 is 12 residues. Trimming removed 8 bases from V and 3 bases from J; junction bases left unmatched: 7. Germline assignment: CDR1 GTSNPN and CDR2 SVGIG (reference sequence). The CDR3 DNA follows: TGTGCCCGGACAGGAGACGACTACGAGCAGTACTTC. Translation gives CARTGDDYEQYF.

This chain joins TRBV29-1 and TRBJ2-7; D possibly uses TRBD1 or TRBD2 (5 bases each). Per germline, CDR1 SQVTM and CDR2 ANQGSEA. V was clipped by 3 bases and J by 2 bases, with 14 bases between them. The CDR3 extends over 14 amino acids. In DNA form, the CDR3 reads TGCAGCGTTGATACCCCCGAGGGGCCCTACGAGCAGTACTTC. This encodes CSVDTPEGPYEQYF.

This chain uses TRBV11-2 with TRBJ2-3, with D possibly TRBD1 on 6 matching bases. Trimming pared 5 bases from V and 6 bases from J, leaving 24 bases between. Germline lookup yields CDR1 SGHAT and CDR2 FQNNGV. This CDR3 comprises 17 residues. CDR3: CASSPRPGQQGDDTQYF. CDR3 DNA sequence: TGTGCCAGCAGCCCGAGGCCGGGACAACAAGGGGACGATACGCAGTATTTT.

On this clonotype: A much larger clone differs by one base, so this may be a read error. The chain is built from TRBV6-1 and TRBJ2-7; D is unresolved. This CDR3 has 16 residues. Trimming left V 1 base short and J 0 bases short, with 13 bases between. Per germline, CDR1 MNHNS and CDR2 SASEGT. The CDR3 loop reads CASSEVANAHSYEQYF. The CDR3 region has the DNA TGTGCCAGCAGTGAAGTTGCTAACGCTCACTCCTACGAGCAGTACTTC.

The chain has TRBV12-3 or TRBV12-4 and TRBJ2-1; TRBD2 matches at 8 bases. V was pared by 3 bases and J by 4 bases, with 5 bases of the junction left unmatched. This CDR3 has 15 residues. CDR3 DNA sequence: TGTGCCAGCAGTTTGGGGAGCGGGAGATACAATGAGCAGTTCTTC. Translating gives CASSLGSGRYNEQFF.

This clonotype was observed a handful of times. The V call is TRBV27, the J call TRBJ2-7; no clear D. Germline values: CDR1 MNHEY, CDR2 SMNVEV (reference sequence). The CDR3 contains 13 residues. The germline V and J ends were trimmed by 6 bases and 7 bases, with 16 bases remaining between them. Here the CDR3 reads CASSTTTKQEQYF. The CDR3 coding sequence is TGTGCCAGCAGCACTACAACAAAACAAGAGCAGTACTTC.

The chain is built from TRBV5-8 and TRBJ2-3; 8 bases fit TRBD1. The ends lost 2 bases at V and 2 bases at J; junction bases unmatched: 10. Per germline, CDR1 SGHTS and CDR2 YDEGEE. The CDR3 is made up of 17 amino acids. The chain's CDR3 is CASSLIFGTGDTDTQYF. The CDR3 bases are TGTGCCAGCAGCTTAATCTTCGGGACAGGAGACACAGATACGCAGTATTTT.

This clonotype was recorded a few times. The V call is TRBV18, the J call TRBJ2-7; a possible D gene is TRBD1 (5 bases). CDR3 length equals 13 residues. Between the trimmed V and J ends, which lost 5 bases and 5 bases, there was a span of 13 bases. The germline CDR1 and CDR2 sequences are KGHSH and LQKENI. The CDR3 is CASSFEDTDEQYF. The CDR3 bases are TGTGCCAGCTCATTTGAGGACACCGACGAGCAGTACTTC.

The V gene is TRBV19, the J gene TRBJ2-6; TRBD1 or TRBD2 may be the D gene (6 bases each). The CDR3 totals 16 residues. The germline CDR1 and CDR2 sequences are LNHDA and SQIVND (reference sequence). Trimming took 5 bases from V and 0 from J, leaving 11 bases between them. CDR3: CASSSQGGSGANVLTF. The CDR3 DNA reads TGTGCCAGTAGTTCACAGGGAGGCTCTGGGGCCAACGTCCTGACTTTC.

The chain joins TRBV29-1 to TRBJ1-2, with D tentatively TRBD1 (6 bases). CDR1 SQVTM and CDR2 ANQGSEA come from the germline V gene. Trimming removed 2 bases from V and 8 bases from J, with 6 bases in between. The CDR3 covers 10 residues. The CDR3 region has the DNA TGCAGCGTTGAACAGGGGGGCTACACCTTC. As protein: CSVEQGGYTF.

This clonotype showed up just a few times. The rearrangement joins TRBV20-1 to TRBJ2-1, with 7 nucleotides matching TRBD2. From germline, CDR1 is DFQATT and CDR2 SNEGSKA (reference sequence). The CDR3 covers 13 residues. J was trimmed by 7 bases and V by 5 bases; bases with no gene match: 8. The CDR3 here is CSAGWEGQNEQFF. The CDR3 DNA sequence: TGCAGTGCTGGTTGGGAGGGCCAAAATGAGCAGTTCTTC.

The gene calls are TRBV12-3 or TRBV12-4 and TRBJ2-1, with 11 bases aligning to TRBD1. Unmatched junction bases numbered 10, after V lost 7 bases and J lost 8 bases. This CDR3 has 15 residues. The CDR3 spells CASTLGQGVSDEQFF. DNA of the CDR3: TGTGCCAGCACCCTGGGACAGGGGGTTAGCGATGAGCAGTTCTTC.

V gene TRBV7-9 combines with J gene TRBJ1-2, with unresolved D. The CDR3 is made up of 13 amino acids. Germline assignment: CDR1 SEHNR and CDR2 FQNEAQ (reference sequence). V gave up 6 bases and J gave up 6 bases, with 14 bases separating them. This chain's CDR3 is CASRADGDNGYTF. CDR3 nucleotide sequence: TGTGCCAGCAGAGCGGACGGCGACAATGGCTACACCTTC.

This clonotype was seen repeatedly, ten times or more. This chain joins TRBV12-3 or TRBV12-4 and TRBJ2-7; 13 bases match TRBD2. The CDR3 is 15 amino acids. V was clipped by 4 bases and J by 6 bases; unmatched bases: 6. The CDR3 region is CASSYRTSGSFEQYF. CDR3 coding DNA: TGTGCCAGCAGTTACCGGACTAGCGGGAGTTTCGAGCAGTACTTC.

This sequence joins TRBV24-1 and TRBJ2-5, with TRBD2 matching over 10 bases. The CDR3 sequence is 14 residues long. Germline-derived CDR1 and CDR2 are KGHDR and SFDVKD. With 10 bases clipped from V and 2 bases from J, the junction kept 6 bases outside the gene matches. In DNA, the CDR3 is TGTGCCACAGGGATTAGCGGGGGGCAAGAGACCCAGTACTTC. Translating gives CATGISGGQETQYF.